This T cell receptor (beta chain) is from a study of CD8+ T cells in alopecia areata. Turning to the study itself: Treated patients were given oral tofacitinib, which was dosed at 5 to 10 mg twice daily.

Per germline, CDR1 SNHLY and CDR2 FYNNEI. This CDR3 is 14 amino acids long. J gave up 4 bases and V 6 bases, and 7 bases lay outside the gene matches. Patients with alopecia areata provided lesional scalp punch biopsies as well as peripheral blood. Sorting of PBMCs yielded the CD4+ and CD8+ T cells. RNA extraction and reverse transcription yielded cDNA as sequencing template. Assay: immunoSEQ multiplex PCR; the TCRdb copy retains only in-frame clones and omits some. The sample has around 130,000 clones, 58% seen once. Notes on this clone: Its antigen is unknown.

Study-level points and caveats: Lesional scalp, notably in alopecia totalis/universalis, had clonality above that of normal scalp.

Specimen: CD4+ T cells sorted from blood, collected at week 0. This chain links TRBV2 with TRBJ2-7, with 9 nucleotides matching TRBD1. The source of this sequence is a human donor with alopecia areata. CDR3 region: CASSNRGRIYEQYF. The CDR3 DNA sequence: TGTGCCAGCAGCAACAGGGGGCGCATTTACGAGCAGTACTTC.